Sequencing of this TCR beta chain was carried out in a study of blood T cells in healthy people across ages. Study observations and caveats: When set beside aged donors, long-lived donors presented more naive CD4+ cells and higher diversity.

Per germline, CDR1 MGHDK and CDR2 SYGVNS. This CDR3 is built from 13 residues. Total RNA extraction produced at least 5 micrograms (per sample) for the study. As to this clonotype: Its specificity is not known. Mismatch with germline at one junction end may stem from a read error.

Alongside a J-beta primer mix, a sample-barcoded 5' primer served in a second PCR lasting roughly 7 to 12 cycles. TCRdb independently ran MiXCR on the 5' RACE reads; one entry per CDR3 protein. The repertoire holds roughly 1.4 million distinct CDR3 sequences, with 45% to 70% as singletons. The material sequenced was blood. The sequence came from a young man in good health. The V and J genes are TRBV25-1 and TRBJ1-3; 7 bases are a match to TRBD1. Written as DNA, the CDR3 is TGTGCCAGTAGTGCCCGGACAGGAGACACCATATATTTT. Residues: CASSARTGDTIYF.